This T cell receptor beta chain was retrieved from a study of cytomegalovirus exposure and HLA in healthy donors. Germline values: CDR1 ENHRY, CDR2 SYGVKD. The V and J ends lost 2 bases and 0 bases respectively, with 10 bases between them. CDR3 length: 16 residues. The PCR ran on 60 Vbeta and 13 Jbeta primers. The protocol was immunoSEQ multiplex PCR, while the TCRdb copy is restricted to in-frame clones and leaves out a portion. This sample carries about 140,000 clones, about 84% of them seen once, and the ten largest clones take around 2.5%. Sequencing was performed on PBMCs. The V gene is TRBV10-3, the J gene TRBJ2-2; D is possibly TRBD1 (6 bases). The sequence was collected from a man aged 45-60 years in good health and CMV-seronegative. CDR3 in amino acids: CAISEAQGPNTGELFF. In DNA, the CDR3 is TGTGCCATCAGTGAGGCACAGGGTCCGAACACCGGGGAGCTGTTTTTT.